This TCR beta chain was captured by sequencing in a study of cytomegalovirus exposure and HLA in healthy donors. Study information: There were more than 350 genotyped donors. Of these, roughly 84% fell in the genetic ancestry cluster associated with self-reported Caucasian donors.

A remark on this clone: Its antigen is as yet unknown. An end of the junction does not agree with germline; a read error may underlie this.

Healthy donors of bone marrow made up the group. Study results and caveats: The study had only CMV serostatus as immune exposure information.

Use of 60 Vbeta and 13 Jbeta primers characterized the PCR. Some clones are missing from TCRdb's copy, which holds only in-frame ones; the method was immunoSEQ multiplex PCR. The sample contains around 220,000 clones, 75% of which appear only once. CDR3 length equals 16 residues. Germline-derived CDR1 and CDR2 are SGDLS and YYNGEE. The chain employs TRBV9 and TRBJ2-7; 7 nucleotides align to TRBD2. This sequence originates from a woman aged 25-40 years in good health and CMV-seronegative. Specimen: PBMCs. The CDR3: CASGVGLGGETYEQYF. The CDR3, as DNA: TGTGCCAGCGGCGTAGGATTGGGGGGGGAAACCTACGAGCAGTACTTC.